The table lists the clone carrying this TCR beta chain with a few counts. As yet, its antigen is unknown. This entry comes from a study of Siglec-9 on CD8 T cells in melanoma. Study-wide findings and caveats: An effector memory CD8+ T-cell subset seemingly accumulating in melanoma was reportedly marked and regulated by Siglec-9.

The repertoire was sequenced with immunoSEQ multiplex PCR; TCRdb's copy has only in-frame clones and lacks some. The sample lists more than 30,000 clones, around 82% occurring once. The sample was Siglec-9- CD8+ T cells sorted from blood. The receptor comes from a human donor in good health.

The CDR3 reads CASSEDEGWNQPQHF. The CDR3 nucleotides read TGTGCCAGCAGTGAAGACGAGGGGTGGAATCAGCCCCAGCATTTT. The V gene is TRBV2, the J gene TRBJ1-5, with D perhaps TRBD1 (5 bases). V lost 1 base and J lost 4, with 11 bases in between. The CDR3 extends over 15 amino acids. Looked up from germline, CDR1 is SNHLY and CDR2 is FYNNEI. Full variable domain (missing parts from reference TRBV2 and TRBJ1-5): EPEVTQTPSHQVTQMGQEVILRCVPISNHLYFYWYRQILGQKVEFLVSFYNNEISEKSEIFDDQFSVERPDGSNFTLKIRSTKLEDSAMYFCASSEDEGWNQPQHFGDGTRLSIL.